One and the same sample provided the 11 T cell receptor beta chains below, sequenced in a study of cytomegalovirus exposure and HLA in healthy donors. Profiling relied on immunoSEQ multiplex PCR, and the TCRdb table lists in-frame clones only, not all of them. The sample shows roughly 70,000 clones, about 97% of them seen only once. The sequenced material came from PBMCs. The source is a woman younger than 35 in good health and CMV-seropositive.

The J gene is TRBJ1-1, the V gene TRBV6-5, with D uncertain. The V gene lost 8 bases and the J gene lost 4 bases, with 14 bases spanning the gap. The CDR3 consists of 13 residues. Germline values: CDR1 MNHEY, CDR2 SVGAGI. The CDR3 DNA reads TGTGCCAGCGGGGAAGGGAGTCGCACTGAAGCTTTCTTT. Amino acid sequence: CASGEGSRTEAFF.

This chain uses TRBV30 with TRBJ1-2; D gene ambiguous. CDR1 is GTSNPN and CDR2 is SVGIG in the germline V gene (reference sequence). The CDR3 consists of 13 residues. Trimming shortened V by 4 bases and J by 0 bases, and 9 bases separated the two germline ends. CDR3 in DNA: TGTGCCTGGAATCCATCAGCTAACTATGGCTACACCTTC. It yields the protein CAWNPSANYGYTF.

This clone was seen once. The V and J genes are TRBV28 and TRBJ1-6; maybe TRBD1 (6 bases). Looked up from germline, CDR1 is MDHEN and CDR2 is SYDVKM. Trimming removed 5 bases from V and 2 bases from J, with 10 bases in between. This CDR3 contains 15 residues. The CDR3 DNA sequence: TGTGCCAGCAGTACAGGGCCGGCCTATAATTCACCCCTCCACTTT. This encodes CASSTGPAYNSPLHF. Variable domain in full (rest from reference TRBV28 and TRBJ1-6): DVKVTQSSRYLVKRTGEKVFLECVQDMDHENMFWYRQDPGLGLRLIYFSYDVKMKEKGDIPEGYSVSREKKERFSLILESASTNQTSMYLCASSTGPAYNSPLHFGNGTRLTVT.

This rearrangement joins TRBV28 to TRBJ2-5; possible D gene TRBD1, 8 bases. The ends were cut back, 5 bases at V and 7 bases at J, with 20 bases in the middle. The germline CDR1 and CDR2 sequences are MDHEN and SYDVKM. This CDR3 comprises 15 residues. The CDR3 DNA reads TGTGCCAGCAGTCTTGGACAGGGAGGGATTTGGACCCAGTACTTC. It codes for CASSLGQGGIWTQYF.

The chain recombines TRBV11-1 with TRBJ2-2; TRBD2 matches at 7 bases. The length of the CDR3 is 13 residues. Germline-derived CDR1 and CDR2 are SGHAT and FQDESV (reference sequence). The V gene end was trimmed by 6 bases and the J gene end by 7 bases; junction bases not matched to a gene: 5. CDR3 in amino acids: CASSGRGVGELFF. The CDR3 region has the DNA TGTGCCAGCAGTGGACGGGGGGTCGGGGAGCTGTTTTTT.

The chain carries TRBV10-3 and TRBJ1-5; TRBD1 matches at 7 bases. Germline trimming cut 0 bases from V and 5 bases from J; bases unmatched to any gene: 1. Germline V CDR1 and CDR2: ENHRY, SYGVKD. The CDR3 spans 14 residues. CDR3 nucleotides: TGTGCCATCAGTGAGTCAGGGGGCTATCAGCCCCAGCATTTT. Translated: CAISESGGYQPQHF.

The CDR3 here is CASSFGDRVGGELFF. The CDR3, as DNA: TGTGCCAGCAGTTTCGGGGACAGGGTTGGCGGGGAGCTGTTTTTT. The chain links TRBV28 to TRBJ2-2; TRBD1 aligns across 9 bases. The CDR3 runs to 15 residues. Germline V gene lookup returns CDR1 MDHEN and CDR2 SYDVKM. V lost 3 bases and J lost 7; bases outside the gene matches: 6.

This clone occurred once. This chain joins TRBV11-2 and TRBJ2-7; no reliable D call. The CDR3 length is 13 residues. V was trimmed by 5 bases and J by 2 bases, leaving 10 bases between them. Germline CDR1 and CDR2: SGHAT and FQNNGV. CDR3 bases: TGTGCCAGCAGCCCCGAGGATGCCTACGAGCAGTACTTC. It yields the protein CASSPEDAYEQYF.

J is TRBJ2-6 and V is TRBV5-4; 9 bases line up with TRBD1. Germline values: CDR1 SGHNT, CDR2 YYREEE (reference sequence). The CDR3 is 15 residues long. Losses at the gene ends were 4 bases for V and 8 bases for J; bases not matched to a gene: 7. CDR3 in amino acids: CASSQDRGGPNVLTF. CDR3 nucleotides: TGTGCCAGCAGCCAGGACAGGGGAGGGCCCAACGTCCTGACTTTC.

This clone showed up just a few times. The V and J genes are TRBV9 and TRBJ2-3; D possibly corresponds to TRBD2 (6 bases). Germline lookup yields CDR1 SGDLS and CDR2 YYNGEE. The ends were cut back, 0 bases at V and 1 base at J, with 12 bases in the middle. The length of the CDR3 is 16 residues. The DNA of the CDR3 is TGTGCCAGCAGCGTAGCGGAGGGCCATCGCACAGATACGCAGTATTTT. This encodes CASSVAEGHRTDTQYF.

This chain connects TRBV9 to TRBJ2-1, with 11 bases aligning to TRBD2. Germline V gives CDR1 SGDLS, CDR2 YYNGEE. This CDR3 has 15 residues. The V and J ends lost 3 bases and 9 bases, in that order; junction bases with no gene match: 8. The CDR3 DNA reads TGTGCCAGCAGCGCCACTAGCGGGAGTTTGGGTGAGCAGTTCTTC. Its translation: CASSATSGSLGEQFF.